This T cell receptor (beta chain) comes out of a study of a mutant IDH1 vaccine in newly diagnosed glioma. The wider study: Standard pretreatment was either radiotherapy, temozolomide, or, for most, radiochemotherapy with temozolomide. Broader study findings: Variations in leading peripheral T cell clonotypes appeared to have no connection with pseudoprogression. Vaccination elicited immune responses in 80% to 95% of patients.

TCRdb's table, derived via immunoSEQ multiplex PCR, lists solely in-frame clones and lacks some. The sample has about 66,000 clones, about 86% seen once; the top ten hold about 3%. Time point of the sample: baseline, week 1 (first vaccination visit). Treatment reported: pre-vaccination baseline after standard-of-care therapy. As to this clone: Its antigen remains unidentified.

Germline values: CDR1 SGHRS, CDR2 YFSETQ. The CDR3 length is 18 residues. The V end lost 4 bases, the J end lost 0 bases, and 20 bases lay between the germline ends. The specimen was PBMCs, collected from a glioma patient treated with radiotherapy, temozolomide or both. The clonotype comes from a man younger than 40 with glioma. This chain connects TRBV5-1 to TRBJ2-4, with D possibly matching TRBD2 (7 bases). The CDR3 DNA follows: TGCGCCAGCAGCCCGGCCCTAGGGGGAGGGATAGCCAAAAACATTCAGTACTTC. This translates into CASSPALGGGIAKNIQYF.